This T cell receptor (beta chain) originates from a study of blood T cell repertoires in COVID-19. Germline V gene sequence: CDR1 MNHNY, CDR2 SVGAGI (reference sequence). This CDR3 contains 15 residues. Trimming removed 5 bases from V and 3 bases from J; junction bases left unmatched: 9. Sequenced by immunoSEQ multiplex PCR; TCRdb stores in-frame clones only, minus some. The sample includes about 97,000 clones, 70% to 90% of them seen just once. The sequenced sample was peripheral blood. The V call is TRBV6-6, the J call TRBJ1-1, with 7 positions matching TRBD1. This TCR came from a woman aged 30 to 39 with acute or convalescent COVID-19. CDR3 nucleotide sequence: TGTGCCAGCAGTCCCCAGGGGGGTAGCGACACTGAAGCTTTCTTT. It encodes CASSPQGGSDTEAFF.